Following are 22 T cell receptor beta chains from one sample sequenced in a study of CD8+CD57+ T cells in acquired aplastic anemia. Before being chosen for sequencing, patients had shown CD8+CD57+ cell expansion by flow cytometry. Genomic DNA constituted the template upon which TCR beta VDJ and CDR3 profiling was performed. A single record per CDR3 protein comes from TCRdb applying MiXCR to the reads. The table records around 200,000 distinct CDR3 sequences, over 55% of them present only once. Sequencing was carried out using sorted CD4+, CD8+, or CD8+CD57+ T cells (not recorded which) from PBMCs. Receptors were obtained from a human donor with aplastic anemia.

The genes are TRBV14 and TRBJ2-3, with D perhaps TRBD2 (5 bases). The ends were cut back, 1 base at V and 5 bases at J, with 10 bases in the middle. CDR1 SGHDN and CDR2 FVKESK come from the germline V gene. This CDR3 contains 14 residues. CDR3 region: CASSQVSGKDTQYF. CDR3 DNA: TGTGCCAGCAGCCAAGTGAGCGGTAAAGATACGCAGTATTTT.

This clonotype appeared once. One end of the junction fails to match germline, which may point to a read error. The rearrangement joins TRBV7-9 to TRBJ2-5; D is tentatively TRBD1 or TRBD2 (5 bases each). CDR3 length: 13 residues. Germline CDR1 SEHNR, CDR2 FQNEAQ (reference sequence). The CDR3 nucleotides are TGTGCCAGCAGCTTACAGGGAGAAGAGACCCCGTACTTC. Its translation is CASSLQGEETPYF.

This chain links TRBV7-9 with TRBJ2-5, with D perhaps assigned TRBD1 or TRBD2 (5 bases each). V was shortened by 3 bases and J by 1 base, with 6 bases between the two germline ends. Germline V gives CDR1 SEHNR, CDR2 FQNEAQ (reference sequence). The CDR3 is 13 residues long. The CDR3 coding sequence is TGTGCCAGCAGCTTTGGGGGCCAAGAGACCCAGTACTTC. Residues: CASSFGGQETQYF.

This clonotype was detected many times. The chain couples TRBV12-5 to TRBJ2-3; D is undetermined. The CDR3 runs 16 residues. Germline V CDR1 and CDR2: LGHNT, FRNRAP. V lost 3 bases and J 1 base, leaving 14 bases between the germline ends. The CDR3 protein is CASGFPFVGRTDTQYF. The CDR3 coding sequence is TGTGCTAGTGGTTTTCCCTTTGTGGGTCGCACAGATACGCAGTATTTT.

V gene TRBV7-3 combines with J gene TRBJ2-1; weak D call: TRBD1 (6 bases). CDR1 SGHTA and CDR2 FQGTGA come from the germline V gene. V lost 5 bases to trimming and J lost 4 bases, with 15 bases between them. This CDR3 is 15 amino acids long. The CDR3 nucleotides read TGTGCCAGCAGCCCGAGGACAGATCGATACAATGAGCAGTTCTTC. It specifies CASSPRTDRYNEQFF.

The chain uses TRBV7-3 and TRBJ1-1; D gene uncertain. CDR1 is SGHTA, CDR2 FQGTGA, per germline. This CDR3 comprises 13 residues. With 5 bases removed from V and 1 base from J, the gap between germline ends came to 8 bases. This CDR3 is CASSVQQNTEAFF. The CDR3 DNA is TGTGCCAGCAGCGTCCAGCAGAACACTGAAGCTTTCTTT.

CDR3 nucleotides: TGTGCCAGCAGTTCAGGGGAAGTCAGCAATCAGCCCCAGCATTTT. Translation gives CASSSGEVSNQPQHF. The chain carries TRBV25-1 and TRBJ1-5; a possible D gene is TRBD1 (6 bases). Germline CDR1 is MGHDK and CDR2 is SYGVNS. CDR3 length: 15 amino acids. V shed 5 bases and J shed 1 base, with 12 bases lying between them. The full variable domain, rest sourced from reference TRBV25-1 and TRBJ1-5, is EADIYQTPRYLVIGTGKKITLECSQTMGHDKMYWYQQDPGMELHLIHYSYGVNSTEKGDLSSESTVSRIRTEHFPLTLESARPSHTSQYLCASSSGEVSNQPQHFGDGTRLSIL.

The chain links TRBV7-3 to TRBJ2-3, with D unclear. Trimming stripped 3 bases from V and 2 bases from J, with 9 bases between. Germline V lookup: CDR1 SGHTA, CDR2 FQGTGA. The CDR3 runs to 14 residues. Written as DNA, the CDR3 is TGTGCCAGCAGCTTCCGCCCTACCACAGATACGCAGTATTTT. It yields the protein CASSFRPTTDTQYF.

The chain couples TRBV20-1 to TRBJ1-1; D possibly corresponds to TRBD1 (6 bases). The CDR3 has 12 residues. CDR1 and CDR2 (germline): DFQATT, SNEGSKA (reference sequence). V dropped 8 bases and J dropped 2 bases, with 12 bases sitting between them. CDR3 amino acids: CSLGTPNTEAFF. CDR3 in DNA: TGCAGTCTAGGGACACCAAACACTGAAGCTTTCTTT.

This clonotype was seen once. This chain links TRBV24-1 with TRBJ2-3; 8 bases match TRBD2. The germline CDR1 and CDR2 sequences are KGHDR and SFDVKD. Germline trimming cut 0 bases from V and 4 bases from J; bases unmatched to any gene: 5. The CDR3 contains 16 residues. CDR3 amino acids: CATSDLTSGPADTQYF. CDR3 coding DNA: TGTGCCACCAGTGATTTGACTAGCGGCCCCGCAGATACGCAGTATTTT.

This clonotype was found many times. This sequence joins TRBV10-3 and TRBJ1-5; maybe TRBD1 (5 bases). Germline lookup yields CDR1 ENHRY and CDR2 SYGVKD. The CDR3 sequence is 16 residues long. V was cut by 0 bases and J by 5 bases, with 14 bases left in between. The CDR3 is CAISESINWGDQPQHF. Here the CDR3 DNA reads TGTGCCATCAGTGAGTCGATTAATTGGGGGGATCAGCCCCAGCATTTT.

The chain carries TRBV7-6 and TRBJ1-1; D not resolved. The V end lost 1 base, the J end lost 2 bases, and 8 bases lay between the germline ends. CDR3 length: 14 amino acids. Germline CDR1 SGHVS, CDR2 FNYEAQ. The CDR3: CASSLGTQNTEAFF. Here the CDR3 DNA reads TGTGCCAGCAGCTTAGGGACTCAAAACACTGAAGCTTTCTTT.

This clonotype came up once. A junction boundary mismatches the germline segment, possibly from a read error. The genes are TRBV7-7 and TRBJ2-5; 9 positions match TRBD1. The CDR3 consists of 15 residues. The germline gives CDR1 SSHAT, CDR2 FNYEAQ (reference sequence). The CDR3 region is CASSLGTGTQETQYF. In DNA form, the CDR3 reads TGTGCTAGCAGCTTAGGGACAGGGACCCAAGAGACCCAGTACTTC.

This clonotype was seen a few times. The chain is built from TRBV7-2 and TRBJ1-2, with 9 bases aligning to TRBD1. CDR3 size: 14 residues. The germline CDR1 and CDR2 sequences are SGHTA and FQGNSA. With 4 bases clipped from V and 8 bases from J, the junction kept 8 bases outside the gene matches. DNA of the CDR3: TGTGCCAGCAGCTACTCCGGGACAGGGAGCGGCTACACCTTC. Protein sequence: CASSYSGTGSGYTF.

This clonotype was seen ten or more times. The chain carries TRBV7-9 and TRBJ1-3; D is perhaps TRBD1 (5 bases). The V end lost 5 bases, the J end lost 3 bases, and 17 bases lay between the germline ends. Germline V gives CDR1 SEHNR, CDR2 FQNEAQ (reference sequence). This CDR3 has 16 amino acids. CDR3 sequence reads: CASSHGPGGVGNTIYF. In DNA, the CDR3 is TGTGCCAGCAGCCACGGCCCAGGAGGGGTTGGAAACACCATATATTTT.

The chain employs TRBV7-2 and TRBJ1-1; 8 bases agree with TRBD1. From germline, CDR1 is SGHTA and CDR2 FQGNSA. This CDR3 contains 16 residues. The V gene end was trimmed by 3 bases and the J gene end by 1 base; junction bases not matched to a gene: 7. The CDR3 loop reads CASSFSRGQGNTEAFF. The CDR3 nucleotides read TGTGCCAGCAGCTTTTCGCGCGGACAGGGGAACACTGAAGCTTTCTTT.

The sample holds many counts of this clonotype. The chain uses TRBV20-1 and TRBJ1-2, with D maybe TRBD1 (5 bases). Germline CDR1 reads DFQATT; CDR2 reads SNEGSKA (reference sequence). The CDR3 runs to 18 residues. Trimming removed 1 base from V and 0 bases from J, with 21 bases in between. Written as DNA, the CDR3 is TGCAGTGCTAGAGGTAGGGACGGCCGGACCTCGGCTAACTATGGCTACACCTTC. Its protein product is CSARGRDGRTSANYGYTF.

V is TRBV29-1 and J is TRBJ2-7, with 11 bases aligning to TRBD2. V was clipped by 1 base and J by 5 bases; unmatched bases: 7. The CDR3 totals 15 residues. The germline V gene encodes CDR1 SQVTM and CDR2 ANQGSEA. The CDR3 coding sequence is TGCAGCGTTGAAGGGTCGGGACTAGCGGTCCACGAGCAGTACTTC. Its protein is CSVEGSGLAVHEQYF.

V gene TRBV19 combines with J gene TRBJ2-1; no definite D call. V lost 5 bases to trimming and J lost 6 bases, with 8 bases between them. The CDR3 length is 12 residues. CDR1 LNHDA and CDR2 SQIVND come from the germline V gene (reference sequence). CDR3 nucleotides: TGTGCCAGTAGTTCCAGTTGCAATGAGCAGTTCTTC. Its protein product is CASSSSCNEQFF.

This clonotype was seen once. This CDR3 is CASSEGPGGETQYF. DNA of the CDR3: TGTGCCAGCAGTGAAGGGCCAGGGGGAGAGACCCAGTACTTC. V is TRBV2 and J is TRBJ2-5; TRBD1 matches at 7 bases. The J segment lost 4 bases and the V segment lost 1 base, leaving 3 bases of the junction unmatched. This CDR3 comprises 14 residues. The germline V gene has CDR1 SNHLY and CDR2 FYNNEI.

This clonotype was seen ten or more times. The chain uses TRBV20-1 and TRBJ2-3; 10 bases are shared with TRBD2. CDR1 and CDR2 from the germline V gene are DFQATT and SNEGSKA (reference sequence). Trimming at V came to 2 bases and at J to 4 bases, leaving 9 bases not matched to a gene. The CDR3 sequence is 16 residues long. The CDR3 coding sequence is TGCAGTGCTAGATTCGGAGCGGGGGGGCCCGCAGATACGCAGTATTTT. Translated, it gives CSARFGAGGPADTQYF.

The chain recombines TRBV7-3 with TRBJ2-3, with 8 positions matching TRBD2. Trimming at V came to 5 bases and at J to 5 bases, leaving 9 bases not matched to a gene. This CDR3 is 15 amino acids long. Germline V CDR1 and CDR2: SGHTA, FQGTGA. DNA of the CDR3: TGTGCCAGCAGCCCCACCGGGACTAGGTTAGATACGCAGTATTTT. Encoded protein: CASSPTGTRLDTQYF. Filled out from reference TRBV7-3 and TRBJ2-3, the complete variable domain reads GAGVSQTPSNKVTEKGKYVELRCDPISGHTALYWYRQSLGQGPEFLIYFQGTGAADDSGLPNDRFFAVRPEGSVSTLKIQRTERGDSAVYLCASSPTGTRLDTQYFGPGTRLTVL.